Included here is one T cell receptor (beta chain) sequence, with context. Reverse transcription used roughly 0.45 to 1 ug RNA and random hexamers. Amplification of TCR beta CDR3 across 54 Vbeta and 13 Jbeta was performed with immunoSEQ multiplex PCR. MiXCR, applied by TCRdb to the immunoSEQ multiplex PCR reads, yields one record per CDR3 protein. The sample consists of 200,000 to 250,000 distinct CDR3 sequences, 92% of them appearing once. The CDR3 consists of 11 residues. V was cut by 5 bases and J by 11 bases, with 15 bases left in between. CDR1 SQVTM and CDR2 ANQGSEA come from the germline V gene. The data stem from a study of CD8 T cells in Susac syndrome.

The chain is built from TRBV29-1 and TRBJ1-2; tentative D call: TRBD1 (5 bases). The source material was CD8+ T cells from PBMCs. The source of this sequence is a human donor with multiple sclerosis. The CDR3 DNA is TGCAGCGTTTCGGAGGGGACCACATACACCTTC. Its protein is CSVSEGTTYTF.